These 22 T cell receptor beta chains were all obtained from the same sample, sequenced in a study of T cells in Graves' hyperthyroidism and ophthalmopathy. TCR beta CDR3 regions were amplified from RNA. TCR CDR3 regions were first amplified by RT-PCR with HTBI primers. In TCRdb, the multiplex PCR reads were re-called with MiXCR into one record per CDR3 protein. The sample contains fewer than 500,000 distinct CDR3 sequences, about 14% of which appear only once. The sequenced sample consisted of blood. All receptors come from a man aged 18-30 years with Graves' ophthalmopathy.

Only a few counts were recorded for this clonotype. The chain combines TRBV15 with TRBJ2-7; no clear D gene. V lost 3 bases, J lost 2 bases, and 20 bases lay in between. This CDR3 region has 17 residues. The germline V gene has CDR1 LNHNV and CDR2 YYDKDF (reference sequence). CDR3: CATSSGTAEFNTYEQYF. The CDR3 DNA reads TGTGCCACCAGCAGTGGAACAGCCGAATTCAATACCTACGAGCAGTACTTC. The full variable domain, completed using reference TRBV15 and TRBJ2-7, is DAMVIQNPRYQVTQFGKPVTLSCSQTLNHNVMYWYQQKSSQAPKLLFHYYDKDFNNEADTPDNFQSRRPNTSFCFLDIRSPGLGDTAMYLCATSSGTAEFNTYEQYFGPGTRLTVT.

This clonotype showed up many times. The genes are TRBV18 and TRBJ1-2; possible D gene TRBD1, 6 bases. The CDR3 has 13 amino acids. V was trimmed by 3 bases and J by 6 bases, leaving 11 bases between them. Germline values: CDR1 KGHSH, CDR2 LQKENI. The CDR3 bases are TGTGCCAGCTCACCGAACAGGGATGATGGCTACACCTTC. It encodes CASSPNRDDGYTF.

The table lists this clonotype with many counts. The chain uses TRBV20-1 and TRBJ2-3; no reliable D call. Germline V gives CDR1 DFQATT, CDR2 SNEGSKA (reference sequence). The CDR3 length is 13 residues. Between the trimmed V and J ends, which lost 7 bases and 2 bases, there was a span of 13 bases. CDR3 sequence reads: CSEGKAYTDTQYF. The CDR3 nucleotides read TGCAGTGAAGGGAAAGCGTACACAGATACGCAGTATTTT.

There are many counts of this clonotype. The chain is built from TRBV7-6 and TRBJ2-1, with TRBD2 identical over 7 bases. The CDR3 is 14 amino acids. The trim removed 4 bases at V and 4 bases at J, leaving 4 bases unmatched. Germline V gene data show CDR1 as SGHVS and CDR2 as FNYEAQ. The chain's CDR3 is CASSWRGSYNEQFF. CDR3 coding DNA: TGTGCCAGCAGCTGGCGCGGGAGTTACAATGAGCAGTTCTTC.

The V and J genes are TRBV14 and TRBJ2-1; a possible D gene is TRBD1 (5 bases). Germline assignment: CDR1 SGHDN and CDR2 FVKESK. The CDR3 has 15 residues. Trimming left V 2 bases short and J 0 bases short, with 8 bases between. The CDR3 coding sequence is TGTGCCAGCAGCCAAATCAGGGCCTCCTACAATGAGCAGTTCTTC. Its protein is CASSQIRASYNEQFF.

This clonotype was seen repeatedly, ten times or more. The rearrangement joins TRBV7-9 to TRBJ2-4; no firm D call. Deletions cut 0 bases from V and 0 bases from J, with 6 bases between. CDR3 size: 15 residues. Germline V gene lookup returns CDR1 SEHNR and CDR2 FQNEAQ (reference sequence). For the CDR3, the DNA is TGTGCCAGCAGCTTAGCGGTAAAAGCCAAAAACATTCAGTACTTC. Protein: CASSLAVKAKNIQYF.

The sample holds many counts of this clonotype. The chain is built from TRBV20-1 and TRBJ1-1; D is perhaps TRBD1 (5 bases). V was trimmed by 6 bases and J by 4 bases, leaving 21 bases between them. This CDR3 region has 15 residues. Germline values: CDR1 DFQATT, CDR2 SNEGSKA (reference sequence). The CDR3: CSASPQELGSTEAFF. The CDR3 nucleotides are TGCAGTGCAAGCCCACAGGAATTAGGGAGCACTGAAGCTTTCTTT.

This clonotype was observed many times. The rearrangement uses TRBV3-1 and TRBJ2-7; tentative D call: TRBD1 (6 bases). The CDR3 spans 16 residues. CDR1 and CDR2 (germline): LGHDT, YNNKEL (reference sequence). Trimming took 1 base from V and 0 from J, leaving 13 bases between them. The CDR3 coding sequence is TGTGCCAGCAGCCAAGGAGGGGCCAGGGGCTCCTACGAGCAGTACTTC. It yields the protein CASSQGGARGSYEQYF.

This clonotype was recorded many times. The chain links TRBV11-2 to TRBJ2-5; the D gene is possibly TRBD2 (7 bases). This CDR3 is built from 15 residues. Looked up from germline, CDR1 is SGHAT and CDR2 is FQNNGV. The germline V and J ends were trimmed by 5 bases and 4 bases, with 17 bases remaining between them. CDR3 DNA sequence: TGTGCCAGCAGCCCCCTTTGGAGGGGGGGAGAGACCCAGTACTTC. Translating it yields CASSPLWRGGETQYF.

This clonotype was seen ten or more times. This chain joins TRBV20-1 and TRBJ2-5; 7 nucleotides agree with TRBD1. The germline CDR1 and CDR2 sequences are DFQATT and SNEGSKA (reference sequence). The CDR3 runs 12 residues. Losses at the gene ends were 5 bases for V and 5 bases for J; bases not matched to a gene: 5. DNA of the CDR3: TGCAGTGCTCCACGAGGGGGCGAGACCCAGTACTTC. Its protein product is CSAPRGGETQYF.

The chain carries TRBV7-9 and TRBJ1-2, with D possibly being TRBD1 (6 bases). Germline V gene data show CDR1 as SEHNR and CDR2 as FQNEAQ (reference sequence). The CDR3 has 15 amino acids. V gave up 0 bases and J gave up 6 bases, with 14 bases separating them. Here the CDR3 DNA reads TGTGCCAGCAGCTTAGCCCACAGGACAGCCAATGGCTACACCTTC. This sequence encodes CASSLAHRTANGYTF.

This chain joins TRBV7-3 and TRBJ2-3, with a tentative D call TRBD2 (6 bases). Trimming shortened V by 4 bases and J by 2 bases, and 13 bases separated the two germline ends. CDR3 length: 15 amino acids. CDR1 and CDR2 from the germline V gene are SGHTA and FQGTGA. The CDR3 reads CASSSLGGATDTQYF. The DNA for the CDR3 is TGTGCCAGCAGCTCGCTAGGCGGGGCCACAGATACGCAGTATTTT.

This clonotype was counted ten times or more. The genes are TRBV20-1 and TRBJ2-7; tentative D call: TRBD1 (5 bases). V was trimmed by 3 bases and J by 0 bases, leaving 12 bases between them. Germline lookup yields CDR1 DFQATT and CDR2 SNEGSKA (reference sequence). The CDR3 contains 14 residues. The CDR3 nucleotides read TGCAGTGCTAGGGGGCAGATGAGCTCCTACGAGCAGTACTTC. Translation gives CSARGQMSSYEQYF.

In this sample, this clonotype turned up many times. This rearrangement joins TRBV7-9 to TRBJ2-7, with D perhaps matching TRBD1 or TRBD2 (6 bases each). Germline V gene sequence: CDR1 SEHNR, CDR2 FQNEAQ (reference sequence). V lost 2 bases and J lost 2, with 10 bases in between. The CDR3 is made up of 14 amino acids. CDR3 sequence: CASSLQGRTYEQYF. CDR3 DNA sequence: TGTGCCAGCAGCTTACAGGGGAGGACCTACGAGCAGTACTTC.

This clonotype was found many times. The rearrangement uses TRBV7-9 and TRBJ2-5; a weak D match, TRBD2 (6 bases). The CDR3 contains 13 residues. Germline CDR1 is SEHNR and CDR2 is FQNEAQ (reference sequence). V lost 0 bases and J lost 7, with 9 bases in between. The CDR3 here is CASSLAGSVTQYF. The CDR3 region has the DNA TGTGCCAGCAGCTTAGCCGGGAGTGTGACCCAGTACTTC.

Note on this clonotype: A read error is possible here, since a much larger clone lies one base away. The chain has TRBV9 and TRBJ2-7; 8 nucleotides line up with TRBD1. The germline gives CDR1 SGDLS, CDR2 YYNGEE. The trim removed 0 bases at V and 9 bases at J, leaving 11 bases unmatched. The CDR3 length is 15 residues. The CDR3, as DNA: TGTGCCAGCAGCGTAGACTGGGACAGGTCGGGAGCGCAGTACTTC. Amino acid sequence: CASSVDWDRSGAQYF.

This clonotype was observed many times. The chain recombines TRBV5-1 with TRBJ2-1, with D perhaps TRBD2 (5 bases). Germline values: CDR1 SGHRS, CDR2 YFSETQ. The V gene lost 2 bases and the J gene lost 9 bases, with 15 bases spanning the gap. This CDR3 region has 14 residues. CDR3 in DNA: TGCGCCAGCAGCTTTAGGCCGAGAGAGGGTGAGCAGTTCTTC. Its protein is CASSFRPREGEQFF. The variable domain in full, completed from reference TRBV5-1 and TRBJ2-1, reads KAGVTQTPRYLIKTRGQQVTLSCSPISGHRSVSWYQQTPGQGLQFLFEYFSETQRNKGNFPGRFSGRQFSNSRSEMNVSTLELGDSALYLCASSFRPREGEQFFGPGTRLTVL.

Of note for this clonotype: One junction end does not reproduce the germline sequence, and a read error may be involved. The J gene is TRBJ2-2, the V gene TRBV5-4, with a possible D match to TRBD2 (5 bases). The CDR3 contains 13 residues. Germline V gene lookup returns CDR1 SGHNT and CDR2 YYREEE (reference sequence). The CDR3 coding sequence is TGTGCCAGCTCGAGTACGAACACCGGGGAGCTGGTTTTT. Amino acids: CASSSTNTGELVF.

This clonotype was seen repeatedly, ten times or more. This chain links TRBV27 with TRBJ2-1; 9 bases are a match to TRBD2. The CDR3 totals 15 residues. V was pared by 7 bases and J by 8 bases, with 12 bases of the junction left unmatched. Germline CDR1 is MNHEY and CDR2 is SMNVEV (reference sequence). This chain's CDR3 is CASIWRRGGYDEQFF. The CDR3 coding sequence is TGTGCCAGCATCTGGAGGCGGGGGGGCTATGATGAGCAGTTCTTC.

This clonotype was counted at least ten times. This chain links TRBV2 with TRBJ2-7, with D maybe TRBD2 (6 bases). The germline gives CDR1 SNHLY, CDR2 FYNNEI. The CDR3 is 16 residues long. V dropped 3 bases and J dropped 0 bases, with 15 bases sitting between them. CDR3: CASSEVGGVLSYEQYF. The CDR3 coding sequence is TGTGCCAGCAGTGAGGTCGGCGGGGTGCTCTCCTACGAGCAGTACTTC.

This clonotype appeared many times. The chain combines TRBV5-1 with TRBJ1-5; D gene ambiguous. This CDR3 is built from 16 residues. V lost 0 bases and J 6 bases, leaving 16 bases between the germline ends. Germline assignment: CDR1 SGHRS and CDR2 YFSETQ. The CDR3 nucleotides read TGCGCCAGCAGCTTGGAAGGGTCTGGAAATCCTCAGCCCCAGCATTTT. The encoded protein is CASSLEGSGNPQPQHF. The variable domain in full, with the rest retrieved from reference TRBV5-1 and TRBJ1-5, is KAGVTQTPRYLIKTRGQQVTLSCSPISGHRSVSWYQQTPGQGLQFLFEYFSETQRNKGNFPGRFSGRQFSNSRSEMNVSTLELGDSALYLCASSLEGSGNPQPQHFGDGTRLSIL.

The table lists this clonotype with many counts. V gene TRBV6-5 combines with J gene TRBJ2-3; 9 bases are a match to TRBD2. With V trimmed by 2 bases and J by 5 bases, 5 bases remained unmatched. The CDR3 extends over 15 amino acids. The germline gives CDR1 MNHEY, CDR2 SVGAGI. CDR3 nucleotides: TGTGCCAGCAGTTACAAGCGGGAGGCGGAAGATACGCAGTATTTT. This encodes CASSYKREAEDTQYF.